This T cell receptor beta chain came from a study of shared clonotypes between healthy human individuals. Overall study results and limits: The generation probabilities recorded for non-shared clonotypes fell below those of clonotypes shared by all four donors. Clonotype sharing among the donors was expected to vary with sequencing depth. Represented diversity (both genetic and exposure-history) was limited by the small number of donors.

Genomic DNA of every subset was divided equally among multiple immunoSEQ plates. Produced via immunoSEQ multiplex PCR; TCRdb's table is partial and in-frame only. This table holds around 720,000 clones, approximately 73% found once. This clone was recorded a few times. Antigen: not known. The CDR3 runs 14 residues. V lost 4 bases and J lost 8, with 17 bases in between. CDR1 is GTSNPN and CDR2 is SVGIG in the germline V gene (reference sequence). The J gene is TRBJ1-4, the V gene TRBV30; tentative D call: TRBD1 (6 bases). What was sequenced was memory CD4+ T cells sorted from blood. Subset given: CD45RA-negative fraction. The receptor comes from a woman in her 30s in good health. The DNA for the CDR3 is TGTGCCTGGACTTCCGCGACAGGAGGAGAAAAACTGTTTTTT. Translated: CAWTSATGGEKLFF.